This TCR beta chain was observed in a study of human CD8 memory T cell subsets. Study findings and constraints: The T cell repertoires of the stem-like memory and precursor exhausted subsets exhibited minimal overlap with one another. Chao1 was used to estimate diversity, and its estimates suggested stem-like memory T cells were more diverse than precursor exhausted T cells.

As concerns this clonotype: Its antigen is as yet unknown.

It was UMI-labeled 5' RACE by which the TCR beta libraries were made. TCRdb processed the 5' RACE reads again and assigns one entry to each CDR3 protein, with no DNA. The specimen's table records about 6,700 distinct CDR3 sequences. CDR3 size: 13 residues. Per the germline V gene, CDR1 is LGHDT and CDR2 is YNNKEL (reference sequence). Sequencing was performed on CD8+ stem-like memory T cells (TSCM and TCM) sorted from PBMCs. Subset of the sample: stem-like memory CD8 T cells (TSTEM), CCR7+ PD-1- TIGIT-. This TCR was recovered from a human donor in good health. The chain uses TRBV3-1 and TRBJ1-1; as DNA is missing, the TRBD1 call by TCRdb cannot be tested. The chain's CDR3 is CASSQDLYRGAFF.